A selection of T cell receptor beta chains follows, all from one sample in a study of T-cell memory formation after mild COVID-19. TCRdb used MiXCR to reprocess the 5' RACE reads, holding one entry per CDR3 protein. The sample contains 550,000 to 600,000 distinct CDR3 sequences, approximately 15% of which appear only once. The sequenced material came from PBMCs or a T cell subset sorted from them (not recorded which). All receptors derive from an adult woman who had mild COVID-19 (a few samples of this study predate the infection). Cell type and time point are not known. CDR3s include the opening cysteine and the closing phenylalanine or tryptophan. Fields, in order: CDR3 DNA, CDR3 protein, J gene, D gene, CDR3 length, clone size, V gene. The D gene is left open where the match is weak. Only part of the rows carry a size: once, few, many, or a class if the clone is expanded.

TGCAGTGCCGGCCATCCTAGCGGGGGGGCCCGTAATGAGCAGTTCTTC,CSAGHPSGGARNEQFF,TRBJ2-1,TRBD2,16,-,TRBV20-1
TGCGCCAGCAGCTTGGCTCCCCCCTGGGCAGCCGTTTCCACCGGGGAGCTGTTTTTT,CASSLAPPWAAVSTGELFF,TRBJ2-2,-,19,-,TRBV5-1
TGCAGCGTTGAACAGGAAAACTACGAGCAGTACTTC,CSVEQENYEQYF,TRBJ2-7,-,12,few,TRBV29-1
TGTGCCAGCAGCACCCGACAGTGGGAGCAGTACTTC,CASSTRQWEQYF,TRBJ2-7,-,12,few,TRBV7-2
TGCGCCAGCAGATTTTCGGATGAAAAACTGTTTTTT,CASRFSDEKLFF,TRBJ1-4,-,12,few,TRBV5-1
TGTGCCAGCACCCCCAAGTTAAGCGAAGAGACCCAGTACTTC,CASTPKLSEETQYF,TRBJ2-5,-,14,-,TRBV6-5
TGCGCCAGCAGCCCCGCATGGGGGGCGATCGGCAATCAGCCCCAGCATTTT,CASSPAWGAIGNQPQHF,TRBJ1-5,-,17,few,TRBV4-1
TGTGCCAGCAGCCTCCCGACTAGCGGGAGTAACAATGAGCAGTTCTTC,CASSLPTSGSNNEQFF,TRBJ2-1,TRBD2,16,-,TRBV9
TGTGCCAGCAGCACCCGGCCAATTCGTGAAGCTTTCTTT,CASSTRPIREAFF,TRBJ1-1,-,13,-,TRBV6-2/TRBV6-3
TGCAGTGCTAGAGATGACGGGCGGGAACACCACGAGCAGTACTTC,CSARDDGREHHEQYF,TRBJ2-7,-,15,once,TRBV20-1
TGTGCCAGCAGCTTAGGGACTAGCGGGAATAGGGAGCAGTTCTTC,CASSLGTSGNREQFF,TRBJ2-1,TRBD2,15,-,TRBV7-3
TGTGCCAGCAAGCCGTCAGGGTATTCCTACGAGCAGTACTTC,CASKPSGYSYEQYF,TRBJ2-7,-,14,-,TRBV5-4
TGTGCCAGTACCCTCGGGGGGGCCAATGAGCAGTTCTTC,CASTLGGANEQFF,TRBJ2-1,TRBD2,13,-,TRBV19
TGTGCCAGCAGCTTCCCCTTGGAGGGGCAGTTCTTC,CASSFPLEGQFF,TRBJ2-1,-,12,-,TRBV11-3
TGTGCCACCAGTGAGGGCTCCCTCAGCTCCTACGAGCAGTACTTC,CATSEGSLSSYEQYF,TRBJ2-7,-,15,-,TRBV24-1
TGTGCCAGCAGCTTAACGCGGGAGGGTGGCTACACCTTC,CASSLTREGGYTF,TRBJ1-2,-,13,few,TRBV7-3
TGTGCCAGCAGCTTGGGTATACAGGGGGCATTTGGGACTGAAGCTTTCTTT,CASSLGIQGAFGTEAFF,TRBJ1-1,TRBD1,17,-,TRBV5-5
TGTGCCAGCAGCCCAGGGGGATACAAAGGCGAGCAGTACTTC,CASSPGGYKGEQYF,TRBJ2-7,TRBD1,14,few,TRBV27
TGTGCCAGCAGCTTAGGGGCGGGGGAAGCTTTCTTT,CASSLGAGEAFF,TRBJ1-1,-,12,-,TRBV7-9
TGCGCCAGCAGCCCCACGACAGGGCGAAACACCATATATTTT,CASSPTTGRNTIYF,TRBJ1-3,TRBD1,14,few,TRBV4-1
TGTGCCAGCAGCTTTGGCAGGGGGGGTTACAATGAGCAGTTCTTC,CASSFGRGGYNEQFF,TRBJ2-1,-,15,many,TRBV7-3
TGTGCCAGCAGTTACACAGGGAGGGTCGGGGAGCTGTTTTTT,CASSYTGRVGELFF,TRBJ2-2,-,14,-,TRBV6-5
TGTGCCAGCAGCCAGGCGGTCGGACAGGGGTCTAGTGGCTACACCTTC,CASSQAVGQGSSGYTF,TRBJ1-2,TRBD1,16,-,TRBV14
TGTGCCAGCAAGACGCTGGGTCCAGATACGCAGTATTTT,CASKTLGPDTQYF,TRBJ2-3,-,13,-,TRBV6-2/TRBV6-3
TGCGCCAGCAGCCGCGGGAGACCCAACACCGGGGAGCTGTTTTTT,CASSRGRPNTGELFF,TRBJ2-2,TRBD2,15,few,TRBV5-1
TGTGCCAGCAGCCTGCTAGAGGGGGTAAACATTCAGTACTTC,CASSLLEGVNIQYF,TRBJ2-4,-,14,-,TRBV7-2
TGTGCCAGCAGCGGGGCCAAGCGGGGGGCCTACAATGAGCAGTTCTTC,CASSGAKRGAYNEQFF,TRBJ2-1,TRBD2,16,few,TRBV7-9
TGTGCCAGCAGCCGGGAAGGGGGTAGGAACACTGAAGCTTTCTTT,CASSREGGRNTEAFF,TRBJ1-1,-,15,few,TRBV7-3